This T cell receptor (beta chain) was documented in a study of T-cell reconstitution after alpha-beta-depleted transplantation in children. Overall study results and limits: By about two months after transplant, alpha-beta T cells reportedly arose from several hundred graft clones that had expanded.

TCRbeta library construction was performed incorporating unique molecular identifiers. MiXCR was run by TCRdb on the PCR reads, yielding one entry per CDR3 protein. Here the sample spans about 58,000 distinct CDR3 sequences, 44% being singletons. Germline CDR1 reads LNHDA; CDR2 reads SQIVND (reference sequence). The ends were cut back, 4 bases at V and 6 bases at J, with 14 bases in the middle. CDR3 size: 14 residues. Concerning this clonotype: Antigen unknown.

The chain links TRBV19 to TRBJ2-3, with D tentatively TRBD2 (6 bases). The sequences come from PBMCs, mostly from graft donor cells, collected 360 days after TCRalphabeta/CD19-depleted stem cell transplant. The receptor comes from a male patient under 18 who had a stem cell transplant for acute lymphoblastic leukemia, so the T cells may come from the graft donor. The CDR3, as DNA: TGTGCCAGTAGTAGGTCCCGGGACTCCGATACGCAGTATTTT. Protein product: CASSRSRDSDTQYF.